Detailed here is one T cell receptor beta chain. Its matching antigen is unknown. This sample was taken from a study of shared clonotypes between healthy human individuals. On the study more broadly: The study enrolled a couple of women and three men aged 18 to 49. Study outcomes and limitations: Compared with memory subsets, naive subsets generally had larger estimated richness. Blood was the sole source, and tissue repertoires probably differ. Investigators expected sequencing depth to affect clonotype sharing among donors.

CDR3 length equals 14 residues. V was trimmed by 1 base and J by 7 bases, leaving 11 bases between them. Germline CDR1 reads SGHVS; CDR2 reads FNYEAQ. The table came from immunoSEQ multiplex PCR; TCRdb's copy has only in-frame clones and leaves some out. The sample comprises some 2.1 million clones, approximately 94% of which are singletons, and approximately 1.2% rests with the top ten. CD45RO-negative, CCR7-selected cells formed the naive CD8 fraction, which excluded terminally differentiated effector memory CD45RA+ cells. Sequenced input: naive CD8+ T cells sorted from blood. The clonotype comes from a man younger than 35 in good health. The chain couples TRBV7-6 to TRBJ1-5, with D uncertain. The CDR3 here is CASSLGTEGQPQHF. In DNA, the CDR3 is TGTGCCAGCAGCTTAGGGACCGAGGGACAGCCCCAGCATTTT.